This record looks at one TCR beta chain sequence and its context. Its antigen remains unknown. The data are from a study of T cell responses to AZD1222 COVID-19 vaccine. The study, taken as a whole, reports: Only six or seven AZD1222 recipients were seropositive at baseline.

The data were produced by immunoSEQ multiplex PCR, yet TCRdb's version contains in-frame clones alone and is incomplete. The table shows about 120,000 clones, with roughly nine tenths occurring only once. The germline V gene encodes CDR1 SEHNR and CDR2 FQNEAQ (reference sequence). The CDR3 is made up of 15 amino acids. Trimming pared 5 bases from V and 8 bases from J, leaving 16 bases between. The clonotype originates from an adult who received the AZD1222 COVID-19 vaccine. This material consisted of peripheral blood, taken 28 days after the second AZD1222 dose. The rearrangement joins TRBV7-9 to TRBJ1-6, with unresolved D. The CDR3 loop is CASSPSGSPDSPLHF. CDR3 nucleotides: TGTGCCAGCAGCCCCAGCGGGTCGCCGGATTCACCCCTCCACTTT. Drawing the rest from reference TRBV7-9 and TRBJ1-6, the complete variable domain is DTGVSQNPRHKITKRGQNVTFRCDPISEHNRLYWYRQTLGQGPEFLTYFQNEAQLEKSRLLSDRFSAERPKGSFSTLEIQRTEQGDSAMYLCASSPSGSPDSPLHFGNGTRLTVT.